Each of the 16 T cell receptor beta chains below was sequenced from the same sample in a study of blood T cells in healthy people across ages (dated by TCRdb to 2015 to 2017). Libraries came from 5' RACE. These reads were obtained on an Illumina HiSeq 2500. A second PCR of about 6 to 11 cycles was run with a J-beta primer mix and a sample-barcoded 5' primer. TCRdb reworked the public reads: Q25 trimming with fastp, MiXCR clone assembly, productive beta chains retained. Entries are consolidated by CDR3 protein sequence, retaining the most common genes and DNA. This sample lists approximately 690,000 distinct CDR3 sequences; 40% to 50% were detected once. The ten largest clones add up to roughly 30% of the sample. What was sequenced was blood. These receptors all stem from a man older than 75 in good health.

The rearrangement joins TRBV7-2 to TRBJ1-6; maybe TRBD1 (5 bases). This CDR3 comprises 17 residues. The germline V gene encodes CDR1 SGHTA and CDR2 FQGNSA. Trimming removed 4 bases at V and 0 bases at J, with 13 bases between. As DNA, the CDR3 is TGTGCCAGCAGCTCGGAGACAGCAAGCTCCTATAATTCACCCCTCCACTTT. Translating gives CASSSETASSYNSPLHF. Looking up the rest from reference TRBV7-2 and TRBJ1-6 gives the full variable domain: GAGVSQSPSNKVTEKGKDVELRCDPISGHTALYWYRQSLGQGLEFLIYFQGNSAPDKSGLPSDRFSAERTGGSVSTLTIQRTQQEDSAVYLCASSSETASSYNSPLHFGNGTRLTVT.

This clonotype was counted a few times. This chain joins TRBV5-4 and TRBJ2-7, with D maybe TRBD1 (6 bases). V was trimmed by 0 bases and J by 0 bases, leaving 7 bases between them. Germline V lookup: CDR1 SGHNT, CDR2 YYREEE (reference sequence). This CDR3 contains 14 residues. CDR3 protein: CASSLGTDSYEQYF. DNA of the CDR3: TGTGCCAGCAGCTTGGGGACAGACTCCTACGAGCAGTACTTC. The complete variable domain, with remaining parts taken from reference TRBV5-4 and TRBJ2-7, reads ETGVTQSPTHLIKTRGQQVTLRCSSQSGHNTVSWYQQALGQGPQFIFQYYREEENGRGNFPPRFSGLQFPNYSSELNVNALELDDSALYLCASSLGTDSYEQYFGPGTRLTVT.

The V call is TRBV4-3, the J call TRBJ2-1; 8 bases are shared with TRBD2. V lost 3 bases to trimming and J lost 6 bases; unmatched junction nucleotides: 10. Germline CDR1 LGHNA, CDR2 YSLEER. There are 16 residues in the CDR3. CDR3 coding DNA: TGCGCCAGCAGCCACCTGGCGGGAGGAGGGTCCAATGAGCAGTTCTTC. Protein: CASSHLAGGGSNEQFF.

For the CDR3, the DNA is TGTGCCAGCAGCCAGGGGGCTGAAGCTTTCTTT. It yields the protein CASSQGAEAFF. J is TRBJ1-1 and V is TRBV6-2 or TRBV6-3; 7 positions agree with TRBD1. The germline V gene has CDR1 MNHEY and CDR2 SVGEGT. V lost 6 bases, J lost 6 bases, and 1 base stayed unmatched. The CDR3 totals 11 residues.

V gene TRBV5-6 combines with J gene TRBJ2-7, with D possibly TRBD2 on 6 matching bases. This CDR3 has 15 amino acids. Germline V gene lookup returns CDR1 SGHDT and CDR2 YYEEEE. V lost 2 bases to trimming and J lost 4 bases, with 16 bases between them. Written as DNA, the CDR3 is TGTGCCAGCAGCTTCGAGGGGACTTTAAGTTACGAGCAGTACTTC. Translated, it gives CASSFEGTLSYEQYF.

This clonotype was seen only once. V is TRBV14 and J is TRBJ2-7; D is perhaps TRBD2 (6 bases). The CDR3 has 14 residues. V lost 4 bases and J 7 bases, leaving 17 bases between the germline ends. CDR1 is SGHDN and CDR2 is FVKESK in the germline V gene. DNA for the CDR3: TGTGCCAGCAGCCCACCGTACGGGAGCAATGAGCAGTACTTC. This translates into CASSPPYGSNEQYF.

A few counts support this clonotype. CDR3 protein: CSARDFIAGAATDTQYF. CDR3 sequence (DNA): TGCAGTGCTAGAGATTTTATTGCAGGGGCGGCGACAGATACGCAGTATTTT. The V gene is TRBV20-1, the J gene TRBJ2-3; a possible D gene is TRBD1 (6 bases). The germline gives CDR1 DFQATT, CDR2 SNEGSKA (reference sequence). This CDR3 has 17 residues. Trimming cost V 0 bases and J 3 bases, with 19 bases left between them.

The chain is built from TRBV6-1 and TRBJ2-5, with a tentative D call TRBD2 (5 bases). Trimming cost V 3 bases and J 1 base, with 15 bases left between them. Germline-derived CDR1 and CDR2 are MNHNS and SASEGT. The CDR3 is 16 amino acids. CDR3 in amino acids: CASSEWASLLQETQYF. CDR3 nucleotides: TGTGCCAGCAGTGAGTGGGCTAGCCTGCTCCAAGAGACCCAGTACTTC.

The chain couples TRBV15 to TRBJ2-3; the match to TRBD2 covers 14 bases. This CDR3 comprises 19 residues. V shed 5 bases and J 2 bases; nucleotides not matched to a gene: 12. Germline CDR1 and CDR2: LNHNV and YYDKDF (reference sequence). CDR3 sequence (DNA): TGTGCCACCAGCGCACGGACTAGCGGGGGGACCAAATACACAGATACGCAGTATTTT. Translated: CATSARTSGGTKYTDTQYF.

This clonotype was seen a handful of times. The rearrangement links TRBV7-2 to TRBJ1-5; tentative D call: TRBD1 (6 bases). Per germline, CDR1 SGHTA and CDR2 FQGNSA. This CDR3 is 17 amino acids long. The V end was cut by 0 bases, the J end by 0 bases, with 12 bases between. The chain's CDR3 is CASSLALTGTSNQPQHF. CDR3 DNA: TGTGCCAGCAGCTTAGCTTTAACAGGGACTAGCAATCAGCCCCAGCATTTT. The full variable domain, in which reference TRBV7-2 and TRBJ1-5 provide the parts outside the CDR3, is GAGVSQSPSNKVTEKGKDVELRCDPISGHTALYWYRQSLGQGLEFLIYFQGNSAPDKSGLPSDRFSAERTGGSVSTLTIQRTQQEDSAVYLCASSLALTGTSNQPQHFGDGTRLSIL.

The V gene is TRBV2, the J gene TRBJ1-2; possible D gene TRBD1, 5 bases. This CDR3 contains 14 residues. The V and J ends lost 7 bases and 6 bases respectively, with 18 bases between them. Germline V CDR1 and CDR2: SNHLY, FYNNEI. The CDR3 loop reads CASITPGPGNGYTF. The DNA of the CDR3 is TGTGCCAGCATTACGCCGGGACCCGGGAATGGCTACACCTTC.

The chain couples TRBV11-3 to TRBJ2-4; TRBD2 might be the D (7 bases). The J call is doubtful: the DNA matches TRBJ2-7 better. CDR1 is SGHNT and CDR2 is YENEEA in the germline V gene. The CDR3 contains 15 residues. CDR3 DNA sequence: TGTGCCAGCAGCTTACTATCGAGGGGGGGATACGAGCAGTACTTC. This encodes CASSLLSRGGYEQYF.

The chain couples TRBV12-3 or TRBV12-4 to TRBJ2-3; D call uncertain. The CDR3 spans 14 residues. Trimming removed 5 bases at V and 1 base at J, with 10 bases between. CDR3 sequence reads: CASSVRARTDTQYF. The CDR3 DNA sequence: TGTGCCAGCAGTGTTAGGGCCCGCACAGATACGCAGTATTTT.

This clonotype was observed once. V gene TRBV2 combines with J gene TRBJ2-3, with TRBD1 as a possible D gene (6 bases). Deletions cut 7 bases from V and 0 bases from J, with 11 bases between. This CDR3 spans 14 amino acids. CDR1 and CDR2 from the germline V gene are SNHLY and FYNNEI. CDR3: CASKTDSSTDTQYF. The CDR3 DNA is TGTGCCAGCAAGACGGACAGTAGCACAGATACGCAGTATTTT.

This clonotype appeared a single time. A read error may be the cause here, since a much bigger clone is one base away. V and J are TRBV6-5 and TRBJ1-2, with 7 bases aligning to TRBD1. Looked up from germline, CDR1 is MNHEY and CDR2 is SVGAGI. CDR3 length equals 14 residues. After removal of 10 bases from V and 6 bases from J, the junction contained 14 bases not matched to a gene. The CDR3 spells CANKETGEGNGYTF. In nucleotides, the CDR3 is TGTGCCAACAAAGAAACAGGGGAAGGAAATGGCTACACCTTC.

The chain joins TRBV27 to TRBJ2-6, with 8 bases fitting TRBD1. The CDR3 contains 18 residues. After removal of 4 bases from V and 0 bases from J, the junction contained 8 bases not matched to a gene. Germline V gene data show CDR1 as MNHEY and CDR2 as SMNVEV (reference sequence). CDR3 nucleotide sequence: TGTGCCAGCAGTTCGTGGACAGGGTTCTACTCTGGGGCCAACGTCCTGACTTTC. This sequence encodes CASSSWTGFYSGANVLTF.